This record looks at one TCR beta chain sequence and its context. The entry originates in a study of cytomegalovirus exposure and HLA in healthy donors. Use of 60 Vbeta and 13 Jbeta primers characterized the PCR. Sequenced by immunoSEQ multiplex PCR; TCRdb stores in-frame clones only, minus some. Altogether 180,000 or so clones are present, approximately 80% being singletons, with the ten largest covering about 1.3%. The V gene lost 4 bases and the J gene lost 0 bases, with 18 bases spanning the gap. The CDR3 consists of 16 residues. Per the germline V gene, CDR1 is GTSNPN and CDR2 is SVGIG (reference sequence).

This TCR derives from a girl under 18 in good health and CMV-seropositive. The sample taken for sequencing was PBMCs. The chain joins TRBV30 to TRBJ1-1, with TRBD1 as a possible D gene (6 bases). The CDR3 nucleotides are TGTGCCTGGAACAGGGCTCCAGCCCTCATGAACACTGAAGCTTTCTTT. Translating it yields CAWNRAPALMNTEAFF.